The following is a T cell receptor beta chain sequence with its context. Trimming cost V 0 bases and J 9 bases; bases outside gene matches: 12. The CDR3 runs 17 residues. The V gene's germline CDR1 is SGDLS and CDR2 YYNGEE. This sample was included in a study of shared clonotypes between healthy human individuals. Sorted-subset replicate PCR reactions were performed with approximately 200 ng DNA, corresponding to 30,000 to 35,000 T cell genomes. Sequencing was performed with immunoSEQ multiplex PCR; in TCRdb, only in-frame clones are kept and a portion is missing. The table shows roughly 330,000 clones, with around two thirds occurring only once. Investigators divided CD4+ cells into CD45RA+ naive and CD45RA-negative memory subsets.

The sample comprised memory CD4+ T cells sorted from blood. As to subset: CD45RA-negative fraction. The clonotype comes from a man aged 25-40 years in good health. This rearrangement joins TRBV9 to TRBJ2-4; 10 positions agree with TRBD2. The CDR3 spells CASSVDPAGGPKGIQYF. The CDR3 DNA reads as TGTGCCAGCAGCGTAGATCCAGCGGGAGGGCCGAAAGGCATTCAGTACTTC.